This TCR beta chain was found in a study of blood T cell repertoires in COVID-19. The overall study: Donors in the United States, Italy and Spain gave samples during acute or convalescent COVID-19. The cDNA or gDNA used as material had been derived from T cells, B-cell-depleted T cells, or PBMCs.

The CDR3 runs 13 residues. V dropped 4 bases and J dropped 0 bases, with 5 bases sitting between them. Germline CDR1 and CDR2: SGHRS and YFSETQ. Repertoires were generated with immunoSEQ multiplex PCR, while TCRdb's copy carries only in-frame clones and drops some. The sample lists about 110,000 clones, around 81% occurring once. The receptor was derived from a woman between 65 and 79 years old with acute or convalescent COVID-19. Sequencing was performed on peripheral blood. The chain links TRBV5-1 to TRBJ1-5; D unresolved. The CDR3 here is CASSINSNQPQHF. The CDR3 coding sequence is TGCGCCAGCAGCATAAATAGCAATCAGCCCCAGCATTTT. Looking up the rest from reference TRBV5-1 and TRBJ1-5 gives the full variable domain: KAGVTQTPRYLIKTRGQQVTLSCSPISGHRSVSWYQQTPGQGLQFLFEYFSETQRNKGNFPGRFSGRQFSNSRSEMNVSTLELGDSALYLCASSINSNQPQHFGDGTRLSIL.